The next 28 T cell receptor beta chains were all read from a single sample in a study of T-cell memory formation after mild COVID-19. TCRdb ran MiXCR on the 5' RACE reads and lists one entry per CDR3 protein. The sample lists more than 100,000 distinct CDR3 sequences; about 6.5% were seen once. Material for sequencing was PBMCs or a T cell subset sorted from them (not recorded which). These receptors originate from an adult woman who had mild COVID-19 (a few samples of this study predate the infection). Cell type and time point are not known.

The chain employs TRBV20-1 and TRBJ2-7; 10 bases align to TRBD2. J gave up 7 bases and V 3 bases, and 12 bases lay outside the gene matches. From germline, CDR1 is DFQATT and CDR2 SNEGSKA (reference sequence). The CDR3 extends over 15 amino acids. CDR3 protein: CSASHLAGALREQYF. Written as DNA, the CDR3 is TGCAGTGCTAGCCACCTAGCGGGAGCTCTGAGGGAGCAGTACTTC.

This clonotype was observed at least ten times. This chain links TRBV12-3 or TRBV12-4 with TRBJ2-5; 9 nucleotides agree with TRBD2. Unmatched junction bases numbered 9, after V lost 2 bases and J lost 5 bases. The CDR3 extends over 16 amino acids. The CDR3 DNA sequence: TGTGCCAGCAGTTTATGGGGCGGGGGGGCCGTGGAGACCCAGTACTTC. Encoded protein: CASSLWGGGAVETQYF.

The CDR3 DNA is TGCGCCAGCAGCCAGGACGGGGCCACCGGGGAGCTGTTTTTT. Translating gives CASSQDGATGELFF. This chain uses TRBV5-1 with TRBJ2-2; the D call may be TRBD1 or TRBD2 (5 bases each). V was cut by 4 bases and J by 4 bases, with 11 bases left in between. The CDR3 is 14 residues long. The germline V gene has CDR1 SGHRS and CDR2 YFSETQ.

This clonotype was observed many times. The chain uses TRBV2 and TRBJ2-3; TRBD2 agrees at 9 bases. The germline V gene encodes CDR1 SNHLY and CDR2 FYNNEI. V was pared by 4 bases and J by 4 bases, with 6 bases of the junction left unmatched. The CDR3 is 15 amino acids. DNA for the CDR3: TGTGCCAGCAGTGGGGTTAGCGGGAGCGCAGATACGCAGTATTTT. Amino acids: CASSGVSGSADTQYF.

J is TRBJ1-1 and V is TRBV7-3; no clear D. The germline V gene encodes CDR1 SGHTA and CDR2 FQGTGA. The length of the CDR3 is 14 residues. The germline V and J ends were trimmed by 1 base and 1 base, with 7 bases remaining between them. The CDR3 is CASSLIAGNTEAFF. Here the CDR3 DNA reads TGTGCCAGCAGCTTAATAGCAGGGAACACTGAAGCTTTCTTT.

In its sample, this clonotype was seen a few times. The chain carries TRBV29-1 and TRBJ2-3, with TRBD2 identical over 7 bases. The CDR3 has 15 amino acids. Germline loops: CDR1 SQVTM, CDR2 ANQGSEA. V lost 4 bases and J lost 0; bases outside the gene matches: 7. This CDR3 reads CSVAREGRSTDTQYF. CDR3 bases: TGCAGCGTTGCGAGGGAGGGCCGGAGCACAGATACGCAGTATTTT.

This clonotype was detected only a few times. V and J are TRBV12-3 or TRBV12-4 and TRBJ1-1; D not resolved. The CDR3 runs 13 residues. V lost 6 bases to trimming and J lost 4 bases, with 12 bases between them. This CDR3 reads CASSHGWSTEAFF. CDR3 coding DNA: TGTGCCAGCAGCCATGGGTGGAGCACTGAAGCTTTCTTT.

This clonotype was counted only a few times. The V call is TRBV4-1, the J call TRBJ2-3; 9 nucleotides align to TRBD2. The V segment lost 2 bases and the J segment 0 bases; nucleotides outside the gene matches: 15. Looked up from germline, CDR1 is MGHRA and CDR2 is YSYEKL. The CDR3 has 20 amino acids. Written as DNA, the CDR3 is TGCGCCAGCAGCCAAAAGATCGCAGCGGGGGGTTTGTCTAGCACAGATACGCAGTATTTT. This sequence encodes CASSQKIAAGGLSSTDTQYF.

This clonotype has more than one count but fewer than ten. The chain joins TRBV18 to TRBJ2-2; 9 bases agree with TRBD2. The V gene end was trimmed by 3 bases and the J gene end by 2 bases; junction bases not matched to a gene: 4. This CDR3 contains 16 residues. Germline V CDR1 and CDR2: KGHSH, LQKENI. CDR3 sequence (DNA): TGTGCCAGCTCACCGGGACTAGCAGTAAACACCGGGGAGCTGTTTTTT. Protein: CASSPGLAVNTGELFF.

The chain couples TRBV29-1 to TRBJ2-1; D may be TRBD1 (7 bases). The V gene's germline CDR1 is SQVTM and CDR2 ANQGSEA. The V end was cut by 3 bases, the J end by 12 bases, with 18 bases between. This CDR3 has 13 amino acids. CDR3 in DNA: TGCAGCGTTGACCATTTACAGGGGAGGTTGCAGTTCTTC. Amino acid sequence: CSVDHLQGRLQFF.

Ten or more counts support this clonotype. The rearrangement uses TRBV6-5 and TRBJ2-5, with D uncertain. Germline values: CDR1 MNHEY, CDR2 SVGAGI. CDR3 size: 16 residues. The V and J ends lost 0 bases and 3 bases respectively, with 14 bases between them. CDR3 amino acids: CASSYSGSIEEETQYF. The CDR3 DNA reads TGTGCCAGCAGTTACTCGGGTTCAATAGAGGAAGAGACCCAGTACTTC.

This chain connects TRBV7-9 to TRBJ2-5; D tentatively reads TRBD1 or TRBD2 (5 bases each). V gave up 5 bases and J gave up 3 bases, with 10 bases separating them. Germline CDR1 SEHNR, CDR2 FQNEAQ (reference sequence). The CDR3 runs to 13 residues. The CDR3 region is CASSPGTEETQYF. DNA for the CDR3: TGTGCCAGCAGCCCTGGGACCGAAGAGACCCAGTACTTC. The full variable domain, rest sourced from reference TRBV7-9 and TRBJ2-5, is DTGVSQNPRHKITKRGQNVTFRCDPISEHNRLYWYRQTLGQGPEFLTYFQNEAQLEKSRLLSDRFSAERPKGSFSTLEIQRTEQGDSAMYLCASSPGTEETQYFGPGTRLLVL.

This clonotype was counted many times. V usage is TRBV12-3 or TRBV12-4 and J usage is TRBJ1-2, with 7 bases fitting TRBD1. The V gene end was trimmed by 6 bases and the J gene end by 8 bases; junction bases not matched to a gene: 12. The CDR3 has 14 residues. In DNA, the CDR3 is TGTGCCAGCAGGATAGGGAGGGGGCAGCAAGGCTACACCTTC. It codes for CASRIGRGQQGYTF.

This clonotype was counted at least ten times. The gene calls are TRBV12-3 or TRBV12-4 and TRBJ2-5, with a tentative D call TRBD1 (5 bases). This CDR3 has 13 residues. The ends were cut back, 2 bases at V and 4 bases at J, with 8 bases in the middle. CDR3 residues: CASSLKGPETQYF. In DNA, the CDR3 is TGTGCCAGCAGTTTAAAGGGGCCAGAGACCCAGTACTTC.

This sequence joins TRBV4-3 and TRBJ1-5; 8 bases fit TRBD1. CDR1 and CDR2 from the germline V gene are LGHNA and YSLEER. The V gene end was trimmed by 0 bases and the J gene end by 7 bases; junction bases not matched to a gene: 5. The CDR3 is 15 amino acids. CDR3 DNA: TGCGCCAGCAGCCAAGATTTGACAGGGGAACAGCCCCAGCATTTT. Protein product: CASSQDLTGEQPQHF.

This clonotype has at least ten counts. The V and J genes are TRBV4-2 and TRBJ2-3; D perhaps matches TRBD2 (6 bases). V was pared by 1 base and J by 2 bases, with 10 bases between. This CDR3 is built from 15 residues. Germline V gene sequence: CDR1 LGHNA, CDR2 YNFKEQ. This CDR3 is CASSQAGENTDTQYF. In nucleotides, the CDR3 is TGTGCCAGCAGCCAAGCGGGGGAAAACACAGATACGCAGTATTTT.

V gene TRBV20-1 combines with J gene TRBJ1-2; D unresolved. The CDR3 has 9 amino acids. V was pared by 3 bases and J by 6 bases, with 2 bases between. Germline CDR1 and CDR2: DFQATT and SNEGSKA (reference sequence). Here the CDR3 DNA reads TGCAGTGCTAGTCATGGCTACACCTTC. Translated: CSASHGYTF.

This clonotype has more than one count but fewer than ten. DNA for the CDR3: TGCGCCAGCAGCCCACGACCGGGGGGAGATACGCAGTATTTT. Amino acids: CASSPRPGGDTQYF. The chain employs TRBV4-1 and TRBJ2-3; 7 bases line up with TRBD2. Germline assignment: CDR1 MGHRA and CDR2 YSYEKL. CDR3 length: 14 residues. Trimming cost V 4 bases and J 5 bases; bases outside gene matches: 6.

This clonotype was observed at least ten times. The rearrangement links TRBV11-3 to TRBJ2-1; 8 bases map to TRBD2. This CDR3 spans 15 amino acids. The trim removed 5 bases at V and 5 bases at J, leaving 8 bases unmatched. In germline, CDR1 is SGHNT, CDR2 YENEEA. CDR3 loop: CASSAGLADNNEQFF. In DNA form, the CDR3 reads TGTGCCAGCAGCGCCGGACTAGCAGATAACAATGAGCAGTTCTTC.

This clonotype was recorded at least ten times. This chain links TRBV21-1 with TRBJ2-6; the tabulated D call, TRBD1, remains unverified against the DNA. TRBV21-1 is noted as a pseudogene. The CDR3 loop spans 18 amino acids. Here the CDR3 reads CASGLTGARISGANVLTF. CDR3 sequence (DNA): TGTGCCAGCGGGCTGACAGGGGCTCGGATCTCTGGGGCCAACGTCCTGACTTTC.

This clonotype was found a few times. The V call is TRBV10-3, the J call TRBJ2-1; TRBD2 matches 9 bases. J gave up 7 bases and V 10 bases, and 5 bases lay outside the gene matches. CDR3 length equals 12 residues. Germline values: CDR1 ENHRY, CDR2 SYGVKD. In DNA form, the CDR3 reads TGTGCCACCATAGCGGGAGAGAATGAGCAGTTCTTC. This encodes CATIAGENEQFF.

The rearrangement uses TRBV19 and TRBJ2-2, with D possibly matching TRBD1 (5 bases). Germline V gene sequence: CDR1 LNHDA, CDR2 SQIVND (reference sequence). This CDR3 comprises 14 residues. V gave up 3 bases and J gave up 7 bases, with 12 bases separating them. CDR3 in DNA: TGTGCCAGTAGTATGATAGTAGGGGTCGGGGAGCTGTTTTTT. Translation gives CASSMIVGVGELFF.

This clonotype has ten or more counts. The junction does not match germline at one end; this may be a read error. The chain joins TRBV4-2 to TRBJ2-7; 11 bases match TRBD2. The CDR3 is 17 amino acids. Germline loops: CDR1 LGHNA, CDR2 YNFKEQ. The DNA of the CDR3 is TGTGCCATCAGCCAAGTTTTAGTAGCGGGAGGGCCTGACGAGCAGTACTTC. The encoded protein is CAISQVLVAGGPDEQYF.

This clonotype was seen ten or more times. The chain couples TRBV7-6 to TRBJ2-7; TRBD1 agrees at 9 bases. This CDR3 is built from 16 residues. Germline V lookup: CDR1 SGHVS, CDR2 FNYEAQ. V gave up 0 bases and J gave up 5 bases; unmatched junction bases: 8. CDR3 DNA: TGTGCCAGCAGCTTAGCAGGGACAGGGAACCAAAACGAGCAGTACTTC. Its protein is CASSLAGTGNQNEQYF.

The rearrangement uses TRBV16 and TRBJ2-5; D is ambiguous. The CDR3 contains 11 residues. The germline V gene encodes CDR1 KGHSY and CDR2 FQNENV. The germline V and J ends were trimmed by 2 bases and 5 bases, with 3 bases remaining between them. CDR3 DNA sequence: TGTGCCAGCAGCCAAGAGGAGACCCAGTACTTC. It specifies CASSQEETQYF.

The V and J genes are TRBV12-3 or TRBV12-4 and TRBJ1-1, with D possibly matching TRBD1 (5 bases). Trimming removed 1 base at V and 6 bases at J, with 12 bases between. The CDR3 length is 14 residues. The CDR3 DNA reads TGTGCCAGCAGTTTAGGCGCAGGGATTGCTGAAGCTTTCTTT. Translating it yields CASSLGAGIAEAFF.

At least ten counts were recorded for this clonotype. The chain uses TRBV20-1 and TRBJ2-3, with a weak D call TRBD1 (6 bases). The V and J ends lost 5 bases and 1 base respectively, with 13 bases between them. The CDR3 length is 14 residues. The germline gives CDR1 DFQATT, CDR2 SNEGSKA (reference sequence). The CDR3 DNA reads TGCAGTGCTGGTAACAGGGACCGCACAGATACGCAGTATTTT. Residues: CSAGNRDRTDTQYF.

Written as DNA, the CDR3 is TGTGCCAGCAGCTTGGGTCCACGACTAGCGGGAACCTACAATGAGCAGTTCTTC. Translated, it gives CASSLGPRLAGTYNEQFF. This sequence joins TRBV5-6 and TRBJ2-1, with 11 bases identical to TRBD2. The V segment lost 0 bases and the J segment 2 bases; nucleotides outside the gene matches: 7. This CDR3 has 18 residues. Germline CDR1 SGHDT, CDR2 YYEEEE.